The clone carrying this T cell receptor (beta chain) occurred many times. Its matching antigen is unknown. Uncontrolled infection, other autoimmune disease, pregnancy or lactation barred patients from enrollment. The diagnoses drew upon clinical symptoms, serum thyroxine and TRAb, thyroid ultrasound and orbital computed tomography. The data were obtained in a study of T cells in Graves' hyperthyroidism and ophthalmopathy. Study results and limitations: Appearing also in blood were most of the thyroid clonotypes expanded above 0.001. Median prediction lead before ophthalmopathy onset was around 6.9 months with the model.

Template material for amplifying TCR beta CDR3 regions consisted of RNA transcripts. Initially, a first-round RT-PCR of the TCR CDR3 employed the HTBI primer set. TCRdb re-called the multiplex PCR reads with MiXCR, one entry per CDR3 protein. The sample holds a few hundred thousand distinct CDR3 sequences, 13% to 15% seen once. This TCR derives from a woman between 18 and 29 years old with Graves' hyperthyroidism. Material for sequencing was blood.

The DNA of the CDR3 is TGTGCCAGTTATACCAGATACGAAGGCTACACCTTC. It encodes CASYTRYEGYTF. J is TRBJ1-2 and V is TRBV19, with no clear D. V was trimmed by 8 bases and J by 8 bases, leaving 15 bases between them. Germline CDR1 LNHDA, CDR2 SQIVND (reference sequence). The CDR3 has 12 amino acids.